The entry below describes one T cell receptor (beta chain). Its antigen is still unknown. The sample comes from a study of CD4+ T cells in melanoma. Whole-study results and caveats: Neoantigen-specific CD4+ T cells in melanoma reportedly had diverse differentiation states. A reported correlation linked neoantigen-specific CD4+ T cells to CD8+, macrophage and B cell function.

The germline V and J ends were trimmed by 4 bases and 0 bases, with 13 bases remaining between them. The CDR3 extends over 16 amino acids. The germline CDR1 and CDR2 sequences are SGHRS and YFSETQ. Sequenced by immunoSEQ multiplex PCR; TCRdb stores in-frame clones only, minus some. Among approximately 20,000 clones listed, roughly 78% were seen once. This rearrangement joins TRBV5-1 to TRBJ2-2; weak D call: TRBD2 (6 bases). This TCR derives from a human donor with melanoma. CDR3 nucleotides: TGCGCCAGCAGCCGCGGGACGGGGGCGAACACCGGGGAGCTGTTTTTT. Translated, it gives CASSRGTGANTGELFF.